The 19 T cell receptor beta chains below were found in one sample sequenced in a study of T cell responses to AZD1222 COVID-19 vaccine (dated by TCRdb to the early 2020s). The library was obtained by the immunoSEQ multiplex PCR assay. What TCRdb holds here is the immuneACCESS table cut down to in-frame rearrangements. Part of the clones is not present; checked against another copy, under half of the missing clones reflect an unresolved V gene, and the others are unexplained. Here the sample has about 110,000 clones; around 90% occur a single time. 5.5% to 7% of the sample belongs to the ten largest clones. Per the publication, the time point label means: about 28 days (+/-7) after the second vaccine dose. This material consisted of peripheral blood, taken 28 days after the second AZD1222 dose. These receptors were taken from an adult who received the AZD1222 COVID-19 vaccine.

The chain has TRBV4-1 and TRBJ2-5; D may be TRBD1 (6 bases). CDR1 and CDR2 (germline): MGHRA, YSYEKL. V was shortened by 2 bases and J by 5 bases, with 12 bases between the two germline ends. This CDR3 is built from 14 residues. CDR3 DNA: TGCGCCAGCAGCCAACCGGGACATTGGGAGACCCAGTACTTC. Amino acid sequence: CASSQPGHWETQYF.

The J gene is TRBJ2-5, the V gene TRBV7-8, with D tentatively TRBD1 (7 bases). Germline V gives CDR1 SGHVS, CDR2 FQNEAQ. The CDR3 is made up of 16 amino acids. The ends were cut back, 1 base at V and 2 bases at J, with 14 bases in the middle. The CDR3 coding sequence is TGTGCCAGCAGCTTAGGCGGGACAGTTAGGCAAGAGACCCAGTACTTC. Protein: CASSLGGTVRQETQYF.

The gene calls are TRBV10-1 and TRBJ2-7; D unresolved. Trimming shortened V by 0 bases and J by 1 base, and 13 bases separated the two germline ends. The germline CDR1 and CDR2 sequences are WNHNN and SYGVQD (reference sequence). The CDR3 totals 16 residues. This CDR3 reads CASSESGELRSYEQYF. In DNA, the CDR3 is TGCGCCAGCAGTGAGTCCGGAGAACTAAGGTCCTACGAGCAGTACTTC.

This chain links TRBV15 with TRBJ2-7, with D unresolved. This CDR3 has 12 residues. V lost 10 bases and J lost 3, with 13 bases in between. Germline V CDR1 and CDR2: LNHNV, YYDKDF (reference sequence). The CDR3 bases are TGTGCCATGATAAAGGGTCTCTACGAGCAGTACTTC. This codes for CAMIKGLYEQYF.

This clone appeared once. The sample holds other DNA sequences that translate to the same CDR3. The CDR3 region has the DNA TGTGCCAGTAGTATTGTAGGGAGCAATCAGCCCCAGCATTTT. Amino acid sequence: CASSIVGSNQPQHF. The rearrangement uses TRBV19 and TRBJ1-5; D unclear. V was cut by 3 bases and J by 1 base, with 7 bases left in between. Per the germline V gene, CDR1 is LNHDA and CDR2 is SQIVND (reference sequence). The CDR3 length is 14 residues.

The CDR3 nucleotides are TGTGCCAGCAGTTTGGGACTAGCGGGGGGGAATGAGCAGTTCTTC. Its translation: CASSLGLAGGNEQFF. The J gene is TRBJ2-1, the V gene TRBV27, with 16 bases matching TRBD2. Germline CDR1 is MNHEY and CDR2 is SMNVEV (reference sequence). V was pared by 3 bases and J by 7 bases, with 0 bases of the junction left unmatched. The CDR3 is made up of 15 amino acids.

This chain uses TRBV5-1 with TRBJ1-3; tentative D call: TRBD1 (5 bases). Trimming shortened V by 0 bases and J by 2 bases, and 15 bases separated the two germline ends. Germline V gene lookup returns CDR1 SGHRS and CDR2 YFSETQ. The CDR3 is made up of 17 amino acids. The chain's CDR3 is CASSLAWGSGTGNTIYF. The CDR3 DNA reads TGCGCCAGCAGCTTGGCATGGGGTTCAGGGACTGGAAACACCATATATTTT.

The chain joins TRBV28 to TRBJ1-2, with 9 bases fitting TRBD1. Losses at the gene ends were 5 bases for V and 5 bases for J; bases not matched to a gene: 9. Germline V gene lookup returns CDR1 MDHEN and CDR2 SYDVKM. The length of the CDR3 is 15 residues. The chain's CDR3 is CASSPPPGQGYGYTF. The CDR3 bases are TGTGCCAGCAGTCCACCTCCGGGACAGGGATATGGCTACACCTTC.

The rearrangement uses TRBV5-1 and TRBJ2-7, with TRBD2 matching over 8 bases. The junction had 10 bases not matched to a gene; V was cut back by 1 base and J by 7 bases. There are 15 residues in the CDR3. The germline V gene encodes CDR1 SGHRS and CDR2 YFSETQ. CDR3 bases: TGCGCCAGCAGCTTGACAACGGGAGGGCCGGGAGAGCAGTACTTC. Its protein product is CASSLTTGGPGEQYF.

The V gene is TRBV6-2 or TRBV6-3, the J gene TRBJ1-2; no clear D. The germline V gene has CDR1 MNHEY and CDR2 SVGEGT. Trimming removed 1 base from V and 0 bases from J, with 9 bases in between. The CDR3 extends over 15 amino acids. CDR3 bases: TGTGCCAGCAGTTACTACATGCCAGCTAACTATGGCTACACCTTC. Residues: CASSYYMPANYGYTF.

The chain employs TRBV5-1 and TRBJ1-1, with D perhaps matching TRBD1 (6 bases). This CDR3 has 14 residues. Germline V gene sequence: CDR1 SGHRS, CDR2 YFSETQ. V lost 4 bases and J 1 base, leaving 11 bases between the germline ends. Here the CDR3 reads CASSPGDTNTEAFF. Written as DNA, the CDR3 is TGCGCCAGCAGCCCCGGGGACACGAACACTGAAGCTTTCTTT.

This rearrangement joins TRBV6-5 to TRBJ2-7; 10 bases line up with TRBD1. Looked up from germline, CDR1 is MNHEY and CDR2 is SVGAGI. The CDR3 sequence is 13 residues long. Unmatched junction bases numbered 3, after V lost 6 bases and J lost 4 bases. For the CDR3, the DNA is TGTGCCAGCAGCCGGGACAGGGGTTACGAGCAGTACTTC. Protein product: CASSRDRGYEQYF.

The rearrangement links TRBV28 to TRBJ1-5, with 9 bases fitting TRBD1. The J segment lost 6 bases and the V segment lost 8 bases, leaving 8 bases of the junction unmatched. Germline V gene data show CDR1 as MDHEN and CDR2 as SYDVKM. The CDR3 runs 14 residues. DNA for the CDR3: TGTGCCAGCCGGACAGGGGAGTACTTTCAGCCCCAGCATTTT. It encodes CASRTGEYFQPQHF.

The chain couples TRBV18 to TRBJ2-3; 8 bases fit TRBD1. The CDR3 has 16 amino acids. Losses at the gene ends were 2 bases for V and 2 bases for J; bases not matched to a gene: 6. CDR1 KGHSH and CDR2 LQKENI come from the germline V gene. CDR3 DNA: TGTGCCAGCTCACCAACGACAGGGGATATCACAGATACGCAGTATTTT. Encoded protein: CASSPTTGDITDTQYF.

This chain joins TRBV11-1 and TRBJ2-2; 7 bases are a match to TRBD2. The CDR3 is made up of 13 amino acids. Germline assignment: CDR1 SGHAT and CDR2 FQDESV (reference sequence). V trimming: 5 bases; J trimming: 8 bases; junction bases outside the gene matches: 5. The CDR3 DNA reads as TGTGCCAGCAGCACCGAGGGAGGGGGGGAGCTGTTTTTT. This gives the protein CASSTEGGGELFF.

This chain joins TRBV30 and TRBJ2-3; 10 nucleotides match TRBD2. This CDR3 spans 16 amino acids. Trimming took 3 bases from V and 0 from J; bases not matched to a gene: 6. Germline assignment: CDR1 GTSNPN and CDR2 SVGIG (reference sequence). CDR3 residues: CAWREREGRSTDTQYF. The CDR3, as DNA: TGTGCCTGGAGGGAGCGGGAGGGCCGTAGCACAGATACGCAGTATTTT.

The rearrangement joins TRBV6-2 or TRBV6-3 to TRBJ1-1; D unclear. CDR1 and CDR2 from the germline V gene are MNHEY and SVGEGT. This CDR3 contains 14 residues. Trimming took off 2 bases at V and 0 bases at J, with 7 bases between the two ends. The CDR3 here is CASSYPTLNTEAFF. The CDR3 region has the DNA TGTGCCAGCAGTTACCCGACACTGAACACTGAAGCTTTCTTT.

The genes are TRBV3-1 (or the pseudogene TRBV3-2) and TRBJ1-6; D not certain. Germline V gene sequence: CDR1 LGHDT, CDR2 YNNKEL (reference sequence). The germline V and J ends were trimmed by 1 base and 7 bases, with 5 bases remaining between them. The CDR3 loop spans 13 amino acids. CDR3 sequence (DNA): TGTGCCAGCAGCCAAGGCTACAATTCACCCCTCCACTTT. Amino acids: CASSQGYNSPLHF.

As DNA, the CDR3 is TGTGCCAGCATCACAACCTACAATGAGCAGTTCTTC. Its protein is CASITTYNEQFF. The chain has TRBV27 and TRBJ2-1; the D is unclear. The V gene lost 7 bases and the J gene lost 2 bases, with 6 bases spanning the gap. The CDR3 loop spans 12 amino acids. Germline V CDR1 and CDR2: MNHEY, SMNVEV (reference sequence).